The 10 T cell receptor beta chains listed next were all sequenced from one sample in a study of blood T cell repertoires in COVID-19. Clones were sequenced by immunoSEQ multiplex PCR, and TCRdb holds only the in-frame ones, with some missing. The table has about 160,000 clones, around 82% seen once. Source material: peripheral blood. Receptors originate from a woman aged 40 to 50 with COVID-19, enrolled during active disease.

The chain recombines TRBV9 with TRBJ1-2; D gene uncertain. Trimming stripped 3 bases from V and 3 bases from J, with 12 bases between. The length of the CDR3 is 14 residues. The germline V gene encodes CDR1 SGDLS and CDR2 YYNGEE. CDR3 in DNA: TGTGCCAGCAGCGCCGCTTGGAGGGACTATGGCTACACCTTC. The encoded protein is CASSAAWRDYGYTF.

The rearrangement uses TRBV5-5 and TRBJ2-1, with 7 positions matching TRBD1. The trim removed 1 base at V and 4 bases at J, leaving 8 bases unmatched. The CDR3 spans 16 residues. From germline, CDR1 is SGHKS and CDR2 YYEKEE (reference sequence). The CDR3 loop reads CASSLILQGFYNEQFF. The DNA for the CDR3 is TGTGCCAGCAGCTTGATATTACAGGGGTTTTACAATGAGCAGTTCTTC. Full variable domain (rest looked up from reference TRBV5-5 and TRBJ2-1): DAGVTQSPTHLIKTRGQQVTLRCSPISGHKSVSWYQQVLGQGPQFIFQYYEKEERGRGNFPDRFSARQFPNYSSELNVNALLLGDSALYLCASSLILQGFYNEQFFGPGTRLTVL.

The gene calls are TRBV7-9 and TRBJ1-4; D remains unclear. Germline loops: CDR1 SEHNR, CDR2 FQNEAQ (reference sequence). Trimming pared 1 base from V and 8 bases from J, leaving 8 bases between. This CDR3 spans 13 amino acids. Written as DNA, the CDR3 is TGTGCCAGCAGCTTAGATGCGGGGGAAAAACTGTTTTTT. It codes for CASSLDAGEKLFF. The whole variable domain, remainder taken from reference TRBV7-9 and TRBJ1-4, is DTGVSQNPRHKITKRGQNVTFRCDPISEHNRLYWYRQTLGQGPEFLTYFQNEAQLEKSRLLSDRFSAERPKGSFSTLEIQRTEQGDSAMYLCASSLDAGEKLFFGSGTQLSVL.

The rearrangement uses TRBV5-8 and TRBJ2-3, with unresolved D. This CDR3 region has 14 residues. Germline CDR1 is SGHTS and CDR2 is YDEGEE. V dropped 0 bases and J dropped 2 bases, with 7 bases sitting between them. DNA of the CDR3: TGTGCCAGCAGCTTGGGCCAGAACACAGATACGCAGTATTTT. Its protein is CASSLGQNTDTQYF.

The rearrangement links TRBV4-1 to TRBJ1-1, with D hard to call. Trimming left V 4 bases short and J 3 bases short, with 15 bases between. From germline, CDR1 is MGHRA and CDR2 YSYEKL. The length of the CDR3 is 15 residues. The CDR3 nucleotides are TGCGCCAGCAGCCCGCCTCCGACTGGGTACACTGAAGCTTTCTTT. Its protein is CASSPPPTGYTEAFF.

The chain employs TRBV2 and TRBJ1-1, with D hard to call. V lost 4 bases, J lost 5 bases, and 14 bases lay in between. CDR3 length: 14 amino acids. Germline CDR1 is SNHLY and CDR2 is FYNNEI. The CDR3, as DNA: TGTGCCAGCAGTGGTATAGTTCGGGAAACTGAAGCTTTCTTT. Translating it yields CASSGIVRETEAFF.

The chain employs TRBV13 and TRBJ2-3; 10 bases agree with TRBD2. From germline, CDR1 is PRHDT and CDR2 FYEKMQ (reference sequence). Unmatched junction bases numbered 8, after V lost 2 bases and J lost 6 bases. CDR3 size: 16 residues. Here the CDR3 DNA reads TGTGCCAGCAGCTTAAGCGGGAGGGGGAATGTGGATACGCAGTATTTT. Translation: CASSLSGRGNVDTQYF.

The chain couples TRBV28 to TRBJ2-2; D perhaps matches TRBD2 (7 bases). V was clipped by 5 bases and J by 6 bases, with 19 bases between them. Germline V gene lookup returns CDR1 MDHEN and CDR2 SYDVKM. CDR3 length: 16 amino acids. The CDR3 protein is CASSTSVIGGPGELFF. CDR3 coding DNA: TGTGCCAGCAGTACTAGCGTCATTGGGGGCCCCGGGGAGCTGTTTTTT.

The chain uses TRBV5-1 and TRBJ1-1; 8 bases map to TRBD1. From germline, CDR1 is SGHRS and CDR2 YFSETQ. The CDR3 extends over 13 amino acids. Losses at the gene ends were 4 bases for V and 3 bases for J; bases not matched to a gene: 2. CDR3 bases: TGCGCCAGCAGCCCGGACAGGGACACTGAAGCTTTCTTT. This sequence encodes CASSPDRDTEAFF.

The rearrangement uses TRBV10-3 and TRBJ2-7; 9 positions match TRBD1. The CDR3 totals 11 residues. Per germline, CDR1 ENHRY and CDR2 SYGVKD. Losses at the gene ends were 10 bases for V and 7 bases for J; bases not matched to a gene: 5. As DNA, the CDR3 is TGTGCCACACGACAGGGGGGAGAGCAGTACGTC. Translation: CATRQGGEQYV.